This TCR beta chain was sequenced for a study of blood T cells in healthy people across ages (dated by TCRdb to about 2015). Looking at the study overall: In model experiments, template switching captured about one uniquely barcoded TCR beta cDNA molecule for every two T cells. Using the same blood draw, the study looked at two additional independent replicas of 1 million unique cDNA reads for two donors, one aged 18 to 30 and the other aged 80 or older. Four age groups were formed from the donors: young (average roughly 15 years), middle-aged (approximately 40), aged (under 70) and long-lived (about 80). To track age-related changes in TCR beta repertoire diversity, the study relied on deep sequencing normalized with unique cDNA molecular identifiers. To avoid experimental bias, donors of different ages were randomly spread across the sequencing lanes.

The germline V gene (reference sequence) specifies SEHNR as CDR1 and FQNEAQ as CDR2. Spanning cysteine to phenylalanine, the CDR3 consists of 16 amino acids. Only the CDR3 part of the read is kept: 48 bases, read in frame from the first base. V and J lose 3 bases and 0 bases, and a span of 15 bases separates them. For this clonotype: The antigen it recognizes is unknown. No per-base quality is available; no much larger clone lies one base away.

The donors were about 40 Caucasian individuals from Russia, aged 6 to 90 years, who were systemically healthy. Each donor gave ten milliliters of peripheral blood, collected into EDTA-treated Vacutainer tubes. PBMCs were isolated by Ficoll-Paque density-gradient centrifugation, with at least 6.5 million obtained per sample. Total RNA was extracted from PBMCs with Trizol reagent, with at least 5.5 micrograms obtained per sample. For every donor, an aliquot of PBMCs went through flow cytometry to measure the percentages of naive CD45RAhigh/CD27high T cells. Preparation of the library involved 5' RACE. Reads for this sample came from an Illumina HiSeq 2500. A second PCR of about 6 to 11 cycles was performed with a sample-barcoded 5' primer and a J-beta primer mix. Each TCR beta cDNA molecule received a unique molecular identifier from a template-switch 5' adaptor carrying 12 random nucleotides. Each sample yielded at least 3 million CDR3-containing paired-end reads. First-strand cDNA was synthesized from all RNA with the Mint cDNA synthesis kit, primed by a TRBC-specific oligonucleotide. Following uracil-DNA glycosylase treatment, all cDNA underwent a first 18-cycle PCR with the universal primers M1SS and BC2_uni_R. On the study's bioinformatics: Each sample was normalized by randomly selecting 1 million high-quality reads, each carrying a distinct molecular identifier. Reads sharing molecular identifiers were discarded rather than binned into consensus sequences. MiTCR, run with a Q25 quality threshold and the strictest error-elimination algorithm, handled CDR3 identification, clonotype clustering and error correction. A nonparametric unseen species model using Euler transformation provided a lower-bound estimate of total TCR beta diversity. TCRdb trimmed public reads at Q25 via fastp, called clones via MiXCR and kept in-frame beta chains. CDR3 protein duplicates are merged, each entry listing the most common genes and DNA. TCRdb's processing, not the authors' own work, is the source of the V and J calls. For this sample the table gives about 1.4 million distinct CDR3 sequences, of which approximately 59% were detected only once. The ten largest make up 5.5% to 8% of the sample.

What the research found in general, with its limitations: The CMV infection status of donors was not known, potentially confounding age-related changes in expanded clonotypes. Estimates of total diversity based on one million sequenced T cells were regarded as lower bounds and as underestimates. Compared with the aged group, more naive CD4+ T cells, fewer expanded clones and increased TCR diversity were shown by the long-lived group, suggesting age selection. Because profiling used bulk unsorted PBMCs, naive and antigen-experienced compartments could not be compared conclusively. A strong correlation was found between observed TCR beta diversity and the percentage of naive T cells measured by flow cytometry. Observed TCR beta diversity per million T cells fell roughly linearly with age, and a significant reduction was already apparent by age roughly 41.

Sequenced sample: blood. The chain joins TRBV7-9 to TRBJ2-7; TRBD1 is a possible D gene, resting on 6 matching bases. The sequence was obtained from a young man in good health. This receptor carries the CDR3 CASSLATGLSSYEQYF. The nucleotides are TGTGCCAGCAGCTTGGCGACAGGATTGAGCTCCTACGAGCAGTACTTC.